Listed below are T cell receptor beta chains from one sample, sequenced in a study of OX40 agonist ivuxolimab in advanced cancers. Assay: immunoSEQ multiplex PCR; the TCRdb copy retains only in-frame clones and omits some. The repertoire consists of roughly 49,000 clones, with about 86% occurring once and the leading ten covering 2.5% to 3.5%. The sequencing here drew on CD4+ or CD8+ T cells sorted from blood, taken in a trial of the OX40 agonist ivuxolimab. The receptors shown here come from an adult with an advanced solid tumor such as melanoma, head and neck, liver or kidney cancer. The CDR3 runs from the conserved cysteine through the conserved F or W. The order of the fields is CDR3 protein, J gene, V gene.

CDR3aa: CASSQETTDRGSPLHF
j_gene: TRBJ1-6
v_gene: TRBV4-1

CDR3aa: CASSPTGTYEQYF
j_gene: TRBJ2-7
v_gene: TRBV11-2

CDR3aa: CASSKQGAHEQYF
j_gene: TRBJ2-7
v_gene: TRBV21-1

CDR3aa: CASRPRGRTTYEQYF
j_gene: TRBJ2-7
v_gene: TRBV5-4

CDR3aa: CASSLEHGAGIEQYF
j_gene: TRBJ2-7
v_gene: TRBV5-1

CDR3aa: CASSEGLGRGATNEKLFF
j_gene: TRBJ1-4
v_gene: TRBV2

CDR3aa: CASSVAPGRDQPQHF
j_gene: TRBJ1-5
v_gene: TRBV9

CDR3aa: CASSEILDGADTQYF
j_gene: TRBJ2-3
v_gene: TRBV2

CDR3aa: CASSLGVRGMNTQYF
j_gene: TRBJ2-3
v_gene: TRBV11-1

CDR3aa: CASSFSTENTEAFF
j_gene: TRBJ1-1
v_gene: TRBV9

CDR3aa: CATSRGLAREAEQFF
j_gene: TRBJ2-1
v_gene: TRBV15

CDR3aa: CASSFEPTLAEVYNEQFF
j_gene: TRBJ2-1
v_gene: TRBV12-1

CDR3aa: CASSRTDGTNYGYTF
j_gene: TRBJ1-2
v_gene: TRBV11-1

CDR3aa: CASSFDRDGNGYTF
j_gene: TRBJ1-2
v_gene: TRBV2

CDR3aa: CASSDLEKLFF
j_gene: TRBJ1-4
v_gene: TRBV6-1

CDR3aa: CASSVLGGRETQYF
j_gene: TRBJ2-5
v_gene: TRBV6-1

CDR3aa: CASSIGVGVGYGYTF
j_gene: TRBJ1-2
v_gene: TRBV9

CDR3aa: CASSYSSGGPGDTQYF
j_gene: TRBJ2-3
v_gene: TRBV6-5

CDR3aa: CASSVDRGSSQPQHF
j_gene: TRBJ1-5
v_gene: TRBV6-6

CDR3aa: CASSSTTSRVTEAFF
j_gene: TRBJ1-1
v_gene: TRBV6-6

CDR3aa: CASSPGQYYYEQYF
j_gene: TRBJ2-7
v_gene: TRBV5-1

CDR3aa: CASSPLGGATYNEQFF
j_gene: TRBJ2-1
v_gene: TRBV6-4

CDR3aa: CASSIGGLGTQYF
j_gene: TRBJ2-5
v_gene: TRBV19

CDR3aa: CASSRDRYNSPLHF
j_gene: TRBJ1-6
v_gene: TRBV5-4

CDR3aa: CASRTSSTDTQYF
j_gene: TRBJ2-3
v_gene: TRBV7-3

CDR3aa: CASSPGQGYQETQYF
j_gene: TRBJ2-5
v_gene: TRBV18

CDR3aa: CASRLGQTTEAFF
j_gene: TRBJ1-1
v_gene: TRBV6-5

CDR3aa: CASSPGQGADTEAFF
j_gene: TRBJ1-1
v_gene: TRBV5-1

CDR3aa: CASSLSSPANYTF
j_gene: TRBJ1-2
v_gene: TRBV11-1

CDR3aa: CASSLGRDRANTEAFF
j_gene: TRBJ1-1
v_gene: TRBV9

CDR3aa: CASSADRVGQETQYF
j_gene: TRBJ2-5
v_gene: TRBV5-1

CDR3aa: CATSRDRRGLGYGYTF
j_gene: TRBJ1-2
v_gene: TRBV15

CDR3aa: CASSLTDRGGYGYTF
j_gene: TRBJ1-2
v_gene: TRBV5-5

CDR3aa: CASSPDGVTTIYF
j_gene: TRBJ1-3
v_gene: TRBV7-9

CDR3aa: CASSPASYNEKLFF
j_gene: TRBJ1-4
v_gene: TRBV18

CDR3aa: CASSLAPKAAGGGSGGYTF
j_gene: TRBJ1-2
v_gene: TRBV7-2

CDR3aa: CASSLVPSGSYNEQFF
j_gene: TRBJ2-1
v_gene: TRBV5-4

CDR3aa: CASSLGGSSYNSPLHF
j_gene: TRBJ1-6
v_gene: TRBV5-1

CDR3aa: CASSPESSTDTQYF
j_gene: TRBJ2-3
v_gene: TRBV6-4

CDR3aa: CASSSPGAGLYNEQFF
j_gene: TRBJ2-1
v_gene: TRBV11-2

CDR3aa: CASSPGASGGGTYNEQFF
j_gene: TRBJ2-1
v_gene: TRBV5-4

CDR3aa: CASSVGLGSTSGNTIYF
j_gene: TRBJ1-3
v_gene: TRBV9

CDR3aa: CASSPGDRGETQYF
j_gene: TRBJ2-5
v_gene: TRBV7-2

CDR3aa: CASSRDRGSYNEQFF
j_gene: TRBJ2-1
v_gene: TRBV7-3

CDR3aa: CASSSQARELFF
j_gene: TRBJ2-2
v_gene: TRBV7-9

CDR3aa: CASSRQDRGNEKLFF
j_gene: TRBJ1-4
v_gene: TRBV5-1

CDR3aa: CASSVTSFHNEQFF
j_gene: TRBJ2-1
v_gene: TRBV5-4

CDR3aa: CAWTQGPSTNTEAFF
j_gene: TRBJ1-1
v_gene: TRBV30

CDR3aa: CASSKYSTDTQYF
j_gene: TRBJ2-3
v_gene: TRBV7-2

CDR3aa: CASSIGFTTSTDTQYF
j_gene: TRBJ2-3
v_gene: TRBV19

CDR3aa: CASRSQARSFSSYNEQFF
j_gene: TRBJ2-1
v_gene: TRBV5-6

CDR3aa: CASSGVPPLAVSTDTQYF
j_gene: TRBJ2-3
v_gene: TRBV2

CDR3aa: CASSMQGLVNQPQHF
j_gene: TRBJ1-5
v_gene: TRBV19

CDR3aa: CASSSGQFNQPQHF
j_gene: TRBJ1-5
v_gene: TRBV11-2

CDR3aa: CASSRPGQGYEQYF
j_gene: TRBJ2-7
v_gene: TRBV5-6